In its sample, the clone carrying this T cell receptor (beta chain) was seen a few times. Its target is unknown. The germline V gene has CDR1 SQVTM and CDR2 ANQGSEA. Trimming cost V 2 bases and J 4 bases, with 10 bases left between them. CDR3 size: 13 residues. The TCRbeta library incorporated unique molecular identifiers. TCRdb re-called the PCR reads through MiXCR, storing one row per CDR3 protein. The sample shows about 830,000 distinct CDR3 sequences, less than 20% of them seen only once. The sample is drawn from a study of T-cell reconstitution after alpha-beta-depleted transplantation in children. Broader study findings: Several hundred expanded graft clones reportedly were the source of alpha-beta T cells about two months after transplant.

The sequencing used PBMCs, mostly from graft donor cells, collected 360 days after TCRalphabeta/CD19-depleted stem cell transplant. This TCR was recovered from a male patient younger than 18 who had a stem cell transplant for acute lymphoblastic leukemia, so the T cells may come from the graft donor. The chain combines TRBV29-1 with TRBJ2-3; D is possibly TRBD2 (6 bases). CDR3: CSVERGRSDTQYF. The CDR3, as DNA: TGCAGCGTTGAAAGAGGGAGGTCAGATACGCAGTATTTT.